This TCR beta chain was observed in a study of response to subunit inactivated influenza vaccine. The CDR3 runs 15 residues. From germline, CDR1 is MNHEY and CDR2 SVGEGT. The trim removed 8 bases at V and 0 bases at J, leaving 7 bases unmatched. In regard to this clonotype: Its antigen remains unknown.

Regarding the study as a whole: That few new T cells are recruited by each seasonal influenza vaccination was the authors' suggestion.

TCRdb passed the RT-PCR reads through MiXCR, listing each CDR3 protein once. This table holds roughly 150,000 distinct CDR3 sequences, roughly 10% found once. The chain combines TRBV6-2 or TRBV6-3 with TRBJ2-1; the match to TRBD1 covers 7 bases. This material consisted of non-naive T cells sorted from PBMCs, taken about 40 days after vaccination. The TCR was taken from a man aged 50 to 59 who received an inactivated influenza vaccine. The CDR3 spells CASLDRDPSYNEQFF. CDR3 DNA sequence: TGTGCCAGCCTAGACAGGGATCCCTCCTACAATGAGCAGTTCTTC.